This T cell receptor (delta chain) came from a study of gamma-delta T cells after stem cell transplantation listed by TCRdb under 2016. Per the germline V gene, GEAIGNYY is the CDR1 and EKD is the CDR2. Inclusive of the bounding cysteine and phenylalanine, the CDR3 is 16 residues long. The only DNA kept is the CDR3, 48 bases in frame from the first base. V is trimmed back by 5 bases and J by 0 bases, and the junction contains 6 bases that no gene match accounts for. This clone is medium-sized (0.01 to 0.1%) in its sample. This receptor's antigen is unknown. Nothing much larger sits one base from this clone, and base qualities are not available. At the DNA level, this CDR3 is encoded by other sequences in the same sample as well. The protocol used for the library was RT-PCR. The data were produced on an Illumina MiSeq. After TCRdb called clones again from the public reads with CATT, rows with identical DNA were merged. The table for this sample lists around 10,000 delta-chain clones; around 1.4% of them were counted only once. Approximately 10% of the sample comes from the top ten.

The sequence links TRDV2 to TRDJ1; the central 12 bases match TRDD3. Sequenced: gamma-delta T cells. This TCR was recovered from a human donor. It is not recorded whose cells these are; they may come from a transplant donor. The sequenced DNA: TGTGCCTGTGTTGCCCTGGGGGATACGTACACCGATAAACTCATCTTT. This translates into CACVALGDTYTDKLIF.